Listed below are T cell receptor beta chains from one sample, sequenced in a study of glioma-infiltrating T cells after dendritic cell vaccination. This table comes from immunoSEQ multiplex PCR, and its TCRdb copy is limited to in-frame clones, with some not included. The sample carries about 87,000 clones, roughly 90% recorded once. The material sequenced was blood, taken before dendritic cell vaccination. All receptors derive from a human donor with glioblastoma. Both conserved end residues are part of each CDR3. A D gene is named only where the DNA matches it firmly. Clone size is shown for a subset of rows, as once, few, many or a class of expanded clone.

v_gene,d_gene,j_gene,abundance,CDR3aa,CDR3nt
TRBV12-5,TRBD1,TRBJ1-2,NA,CASGGTVYGYTF,TGTGCTAGTGGGGGGACAGTGTATGGCTACACCTTC
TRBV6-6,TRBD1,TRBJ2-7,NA,CASSYSPGQSYEQYF,TGTGCCAGCAGTTATTCCCCGGGACAGAGCTACGAGCAGTACTTC
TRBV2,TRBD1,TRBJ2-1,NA,CAVSGQGLFTHNEQFF,TGTGCCGTCTCGGGACAGGGACTATTTACACACAATGAGCAGTTCTTC
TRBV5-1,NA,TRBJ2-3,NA,CASSPDPGADTQYF,TGCGCCAGCAGCCCAGATCCCGGGGCAGATACGCAGTATTTT
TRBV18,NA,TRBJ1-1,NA,CASSPRDSLAGVHTEAFF,TGTGCCAGCTCACCACGAGATAGTTTGGCAGGGGTGCACACTGAAGCTTTCTTT
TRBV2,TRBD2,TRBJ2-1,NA,CASSTDRGLVYNEQFF,TGTGCCAGCAGTACTGACCGGGGACTAGTGTACAATGAGCAGTTCTTC
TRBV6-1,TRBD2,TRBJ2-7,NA,CASQGAGSYEQYF,TGTGCCAGCCAGGGAGCGGGAAGCTACGAGCAGTACTTC
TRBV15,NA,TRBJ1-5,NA,CATSRDMNQPQHF,TGTGCCACCAGCAGAGATATGAATCAGCCCCAGCATTTT
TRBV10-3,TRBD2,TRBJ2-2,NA,CAITSGGSNTGELFF,TGTGCCATCACTAGCGGGGGATCGAACACCGGGGAGCTGTTTTTT
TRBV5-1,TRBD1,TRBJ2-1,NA,CASSLTGDQTYNEQFF,TGCGCCAGCAGCCTGACAGGGGATCAAACCTACAATGAGCAGTTCTTC
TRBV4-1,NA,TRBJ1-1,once,CASSQGGGNTEAFF,TGCGCCAGCAGCCAAGGTGGCGGGAACACTGAAGCTTTCTTT
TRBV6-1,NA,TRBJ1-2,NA,CASSEGGLSGRPEDYGYTF,TGTGCCAGCAGTGAAGGGGGCCTTAGCGGACGCCCGGAAGACTATGGCTACACCTTC
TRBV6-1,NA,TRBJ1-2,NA,CASSEVAGAYGYTF,TGTGCCAGCAGTGAAGTGGCGGGGGCCTATGGCTACACCTTC
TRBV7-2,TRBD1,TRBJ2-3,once,CASSQGQGGFNTQYF,TGTGCCAGCAGCCAGGGACAGGGAGGGTTCAATACGCAGTATTTT
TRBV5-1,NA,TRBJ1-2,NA,CASSPQGQDRANYGYTF,TGCGCCAGCAGCCCCCAAGGCCAGGACAGAGCTAACTATGGCTACACCTTC
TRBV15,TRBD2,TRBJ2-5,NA,CATSRELAGRETQYF,TGTGCCACCAGCAGAGAACTAGCGGGACGAGAGACCCAGTACTTC
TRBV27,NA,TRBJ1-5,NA,CASSRKGGSNQPQHF,TGTGCCAGCAGCCGTAAGGGGGGGAGCAATCAGCCCCAGCATTTT
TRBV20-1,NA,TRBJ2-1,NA,CSASSYNEQFF,TGCAGTGCTAGCTCTTACAATGAGCAGTTCTTC
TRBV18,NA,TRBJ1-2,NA,CASSPSPGGDGYTF,TGTGCCAGCTCACCATCCCCGGGGGGAGATGGCTACACCTTC
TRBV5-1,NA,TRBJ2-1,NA,CASSIRGSYNEQFF,TGCGCCAGCAGCATCAGGGGCTCCTACAATGAGCAGTTCTTC
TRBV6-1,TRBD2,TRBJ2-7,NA,CASMGGGWYEQYF,TGTGCCAGCATGGGGGGGGGTTGGTACGAGCAGTACTTC
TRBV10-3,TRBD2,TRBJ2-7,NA,CAITIDPGGGYEQYF,TGTGCCATCACGATCGACCCCGGCGGGGGATACGAGCAGTACTTC
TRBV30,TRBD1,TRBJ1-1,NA,CAWSRGLNTEAFF,TGTGCCTGGAGTAGGGGGCTGAACACTGAAGCTTTCTTT
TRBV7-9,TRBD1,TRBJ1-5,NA,CASSSRDREAGQPQHF,TGTGCCAGCAGCTCACGGGACAGGGAAGCAGGTCAGCCCCAGCATTTT
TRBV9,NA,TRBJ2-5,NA,CASSVVGGEGTQYF,TGTGCCAGCAGCGTAGTGGGAGGTGAAGGGACCCAGTACTTC
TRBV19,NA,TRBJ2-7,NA,CASSLGQFYEQYF,TGTGCCAGTAGTTTAGGACAGTTCTACGAGCAGTACTTC
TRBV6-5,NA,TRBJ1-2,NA,CASSRRQDNYGYTF,TGTGCCAGCAGCAGAAGACAGGACAACTATGGCTACACCTTC
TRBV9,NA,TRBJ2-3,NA,CASSVGVGETDTQYF,TGTGCCAGCAGCGTCGGCGTTGGGGAGACAGATACGCAGTATTTT
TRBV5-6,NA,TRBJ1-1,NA,CASSLRGNTEAFF,TGTGCCAGCAGCTTGAGGGGTAACACTGAAGCTTTCTTT
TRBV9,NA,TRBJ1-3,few,CASSSSSGNTIYF,TGTGCCAGCAGCTCGAGCTCTGGAAACACCATATATTTT
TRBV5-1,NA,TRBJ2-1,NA,CASSPQGSLNNEQFF,TGCGCCAGCAGCCCCCAGGGGAGTCTGAACAATGAGCAGTTCTTC
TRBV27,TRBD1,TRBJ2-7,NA,CASRRQGGEQYF,TGTGCCAGCAGACGACAGGGGGGCGAGCAGTACTTC
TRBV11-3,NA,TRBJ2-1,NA,CASSLNYNEQFF,TGTGCCAGCAGTCTAAATTACAATGAGCAGTTCTTC
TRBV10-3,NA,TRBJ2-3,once,CAISESGHPDTQYF,TGTGCCATCAGTGAGTCCGGACATCCGGATACGCAGTATTTT
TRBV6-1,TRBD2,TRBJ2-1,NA,CASSLLAEGGNEQFF,TGTGCCAGCAGTTTACTAGCGGAGGGAGGCAATGAGCAGTTCTTC
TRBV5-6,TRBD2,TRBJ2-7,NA,CASRPGYSGNYEQYF,TGTGCCAGCAGGCCTGGTTATAGCGGGAACTACGAGCAGTACTTC
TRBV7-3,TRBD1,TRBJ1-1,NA,CASSLESSTGSTEAFF,TGTGCCAGCAGCTTAGAATCTTCGACAGGGAGCACTGAAGCTTTCTTT
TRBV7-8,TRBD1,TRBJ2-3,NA,CASTLGTGGPTDTQYF,TGTGCCAGCACCCTGGGGACAGGGGGTCCCACAGATACGCAGTATTTT
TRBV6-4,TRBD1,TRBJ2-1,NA,CASSDATGGYNEQFF,TGTGCCAGCAGTGACGCGACAGGGGGGTACAATGAGCAGTTCTTC
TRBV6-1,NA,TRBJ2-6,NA,CASTRGNSGANVLTF,TGTGCCAGCACACGGGGAAATTCTGGGGCCAACGTCCTGACTTTC
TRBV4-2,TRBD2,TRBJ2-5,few,CASSQEAGGVETQYF,TGTGCCAGCAGCCAAGAAGCGGGGGGGGTGGAGACCCAGTACTTC
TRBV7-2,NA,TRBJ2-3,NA,CASSLQSADTQYF,TGTGCCAGCAGCTTGCAAAGCGCAGATACGCAGTATTTT
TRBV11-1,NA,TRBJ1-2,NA,CASSHFRGGNYGYTF,TGTGCCAGCAGCCACTTCAGGGGTGGGAACTATGGCTACACCTTC
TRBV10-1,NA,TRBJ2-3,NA,CASSDPTASTDTQYF,TGCGCCAGCAGTGACCCGACAGCTAGCACAGATACGCAGTATTTT
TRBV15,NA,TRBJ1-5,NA,CATSREGQNQPQHF,TGTGCCACCAGCAGAGAGGGGCAGAATCAGCCCCAGCATTTT